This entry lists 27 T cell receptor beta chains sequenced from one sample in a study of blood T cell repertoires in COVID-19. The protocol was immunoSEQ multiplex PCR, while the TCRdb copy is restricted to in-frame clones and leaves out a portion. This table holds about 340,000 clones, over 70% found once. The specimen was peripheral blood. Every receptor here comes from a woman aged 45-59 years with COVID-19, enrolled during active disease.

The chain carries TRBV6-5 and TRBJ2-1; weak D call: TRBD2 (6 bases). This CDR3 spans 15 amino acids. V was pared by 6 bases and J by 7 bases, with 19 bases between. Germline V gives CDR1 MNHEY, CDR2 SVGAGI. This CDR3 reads CASRRGLTNLNEQFF. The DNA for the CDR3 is TGTGCCAGCAGAAGGGGACTTACTAACCTGAATGAGCAGTTCTTC.

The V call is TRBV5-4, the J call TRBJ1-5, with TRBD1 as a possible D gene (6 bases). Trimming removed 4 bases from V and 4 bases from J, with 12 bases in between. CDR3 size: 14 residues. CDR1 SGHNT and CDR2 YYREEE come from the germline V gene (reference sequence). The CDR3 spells CASSLDRGNQPQHF. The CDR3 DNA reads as TGTGCCAGCAGCCTGGACAGAGGGAATCAGCCCCAGCATTTT.

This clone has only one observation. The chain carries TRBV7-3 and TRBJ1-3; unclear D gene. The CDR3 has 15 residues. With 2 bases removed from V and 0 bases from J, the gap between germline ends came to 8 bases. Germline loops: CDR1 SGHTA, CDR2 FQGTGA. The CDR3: CASSLSAGSGNTIYF. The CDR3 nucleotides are TGTGCCAGCAGCTTATCAGCGGGCTCTGGAAACACCATATATTTT.

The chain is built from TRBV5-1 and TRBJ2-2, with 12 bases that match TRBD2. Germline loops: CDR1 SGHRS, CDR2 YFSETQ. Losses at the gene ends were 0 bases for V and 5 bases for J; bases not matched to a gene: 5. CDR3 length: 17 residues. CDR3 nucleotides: TGCGCCAGCAGCTTGGGGACTAGCGGGATGCGGACCGGGGAGCTGTTTTTT. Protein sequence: CASSLGTSGMRTGELFF. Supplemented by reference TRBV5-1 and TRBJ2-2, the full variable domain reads KAGVTQTPRYLIKTRGQQVTLSCSPISGHRSVSWYQQTPGQGLQFLFEYFSETQRNKGNFPGRFSGRQFSNSRSEMNVSTLELGDSALYLCASSLGTSGMRTGELFFGEGSRLTVL.

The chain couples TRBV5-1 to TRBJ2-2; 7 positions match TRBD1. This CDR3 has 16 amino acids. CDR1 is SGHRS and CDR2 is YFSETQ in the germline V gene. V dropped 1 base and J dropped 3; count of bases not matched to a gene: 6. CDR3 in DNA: TGCGCCAGCAGCTTGTGGTCACAGGGGTACACCGGGGAGCTGTTTTTT. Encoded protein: CASSLWSQGYTGELFF. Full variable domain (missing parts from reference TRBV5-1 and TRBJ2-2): KAGVTQTPRYLIKTRGQQVTLSCSPISGHRSVSWYQQTPGQGLQFLFEYFSETQRNKGNFPGRFSGRQFSNSRSEMNVSTLELGDSALYLCASSLWSQGYTGELFFGEGSRLTVL.

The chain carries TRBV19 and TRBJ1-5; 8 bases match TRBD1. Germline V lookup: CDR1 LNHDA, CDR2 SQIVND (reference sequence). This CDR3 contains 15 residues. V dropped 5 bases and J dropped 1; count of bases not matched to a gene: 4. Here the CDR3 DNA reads TGTGCCAGTAGTGCCGACAGGGGCAGCAATCAGCCCCAGCATTTT. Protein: CASSADRGSNQPQHF.

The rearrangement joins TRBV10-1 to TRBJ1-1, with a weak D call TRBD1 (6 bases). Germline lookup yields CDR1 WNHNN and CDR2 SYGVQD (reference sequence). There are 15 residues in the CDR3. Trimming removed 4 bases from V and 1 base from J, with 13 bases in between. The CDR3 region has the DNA TGCGCCAGCAGTGTATCAGGGGTTGGGAACACTGAAGCTTTCTTT. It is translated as CASSVSGVGNTEAFF.

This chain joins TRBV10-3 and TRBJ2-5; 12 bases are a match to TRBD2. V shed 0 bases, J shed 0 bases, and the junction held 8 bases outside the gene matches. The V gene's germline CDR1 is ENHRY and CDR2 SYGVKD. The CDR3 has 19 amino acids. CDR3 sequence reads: CAISESRLAGAGHQETQYF. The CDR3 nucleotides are TGTGCCATCAGTGAGTCGCGACTAGCGGGAGCTGGACACCAAGAGACCCAGTACTTC.

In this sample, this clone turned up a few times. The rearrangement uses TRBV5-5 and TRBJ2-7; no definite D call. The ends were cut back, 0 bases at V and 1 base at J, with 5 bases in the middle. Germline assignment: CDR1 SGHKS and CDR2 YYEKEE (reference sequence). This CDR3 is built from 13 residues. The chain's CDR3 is CASSLVLSYEQYF. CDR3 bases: TGTGCCAGCAGCTTGGTCCTTTCCTACGAGCAGTACTTC.

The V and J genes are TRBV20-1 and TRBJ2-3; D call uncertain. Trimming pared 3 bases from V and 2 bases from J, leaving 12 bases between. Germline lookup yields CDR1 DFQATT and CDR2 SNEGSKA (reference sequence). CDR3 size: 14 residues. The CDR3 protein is CSASRRIITDTQYF. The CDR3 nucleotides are TGCAGTGCTAGTAGGCGGATAATCACAGATACGCAGTATTTT.

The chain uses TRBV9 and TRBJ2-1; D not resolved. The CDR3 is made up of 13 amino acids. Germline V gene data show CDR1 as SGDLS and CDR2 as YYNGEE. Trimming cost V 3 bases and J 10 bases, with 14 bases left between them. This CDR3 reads CASSALDVDEQFF. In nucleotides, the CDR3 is TGTGCCAGCAGCGCCCTAGACGTCGACGAGCAGTTCTTC.

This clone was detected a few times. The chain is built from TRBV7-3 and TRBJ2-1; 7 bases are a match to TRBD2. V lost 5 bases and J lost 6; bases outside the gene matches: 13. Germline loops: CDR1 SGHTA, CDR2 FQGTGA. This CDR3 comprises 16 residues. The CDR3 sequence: CASSLTGGRAINEQFF. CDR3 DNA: TGTGCCAGCAGCCTGACCGGGGGGAGGGCCATCAATGAGCAGTTCTTC.

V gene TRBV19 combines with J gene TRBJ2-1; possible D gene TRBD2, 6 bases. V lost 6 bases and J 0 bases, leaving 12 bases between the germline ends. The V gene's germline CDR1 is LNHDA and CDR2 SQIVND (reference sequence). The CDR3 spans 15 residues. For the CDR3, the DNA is TGTGCCAGTAGGCTAGCGTTGAGCTCCTACAATGAGCAGTTCTTC. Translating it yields CASRLALSSYNEQFF.

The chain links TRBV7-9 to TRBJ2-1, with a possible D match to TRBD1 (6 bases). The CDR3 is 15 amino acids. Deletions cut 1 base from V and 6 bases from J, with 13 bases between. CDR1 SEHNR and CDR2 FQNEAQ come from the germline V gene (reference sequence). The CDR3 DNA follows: TGTGCCAGCAGCTTAGTCTCGGACAGCCTCAATGAGCAGTTCTTC. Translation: CASSLVSDSLNEQFF.

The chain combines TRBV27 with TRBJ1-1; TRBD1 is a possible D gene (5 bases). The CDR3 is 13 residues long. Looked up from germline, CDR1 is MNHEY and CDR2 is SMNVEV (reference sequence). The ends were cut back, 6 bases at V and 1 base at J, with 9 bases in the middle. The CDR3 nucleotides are TGTGCCAGCAGCCGCCAGGGGAACACTGAAGCTTTCTTT. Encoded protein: CASSRQGNTEAFF.

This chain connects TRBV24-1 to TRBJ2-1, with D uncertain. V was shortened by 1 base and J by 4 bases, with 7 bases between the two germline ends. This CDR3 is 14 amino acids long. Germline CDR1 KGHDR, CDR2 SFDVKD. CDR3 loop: CATSDFERYNEQFF. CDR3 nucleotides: TGTGCCACCAGTGATTTCGAGAGGTACAATGAGCAGTTCTTC.

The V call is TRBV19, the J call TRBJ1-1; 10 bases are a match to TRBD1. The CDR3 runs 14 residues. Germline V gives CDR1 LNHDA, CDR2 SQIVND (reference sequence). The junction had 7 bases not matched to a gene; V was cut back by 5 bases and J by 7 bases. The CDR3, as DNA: TGTGCCAGTAGTGGGGGACAGGGGTATAGTGAAGCTTTCTTT. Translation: CASSGGQGYSEAFF.

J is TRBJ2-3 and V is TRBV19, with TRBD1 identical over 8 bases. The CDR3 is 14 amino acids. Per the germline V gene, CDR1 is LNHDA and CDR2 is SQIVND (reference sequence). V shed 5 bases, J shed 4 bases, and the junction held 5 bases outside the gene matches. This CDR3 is CASSARGRSDTQYF. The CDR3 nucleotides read TGTGCCAGTAGTGCCAGGGGGCGTTCAGATACGCAGTATTTT. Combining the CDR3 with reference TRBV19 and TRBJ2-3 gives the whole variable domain DGGITQSPKYLFRKEGQNVTLSCEQNLNHDAMYWYRQDPGQGLRLIYYSQIVNDFQKGDIAEGYSVSREKKESFPLTVTSAQKNPTAFYLCASSARGRSDTQYFGPGTRLTVL.

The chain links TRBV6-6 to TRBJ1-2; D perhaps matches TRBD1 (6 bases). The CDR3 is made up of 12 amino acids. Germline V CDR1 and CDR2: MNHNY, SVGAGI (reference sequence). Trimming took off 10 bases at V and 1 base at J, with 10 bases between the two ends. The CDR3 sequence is CATEDSNYGYTF. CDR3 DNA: TGTGCCACCGAGGACAGTAACTATGGCTACACCTTC.

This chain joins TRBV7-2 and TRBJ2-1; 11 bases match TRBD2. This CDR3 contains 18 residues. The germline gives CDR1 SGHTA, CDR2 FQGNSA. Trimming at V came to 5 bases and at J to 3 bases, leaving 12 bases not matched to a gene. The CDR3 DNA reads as TGTGCCAGCAGCCCACGACTAGCGGGAAGTAGAAACTACAATGAGCAGTTCTTC. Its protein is CASSPRLAGSRNYNEQFF.

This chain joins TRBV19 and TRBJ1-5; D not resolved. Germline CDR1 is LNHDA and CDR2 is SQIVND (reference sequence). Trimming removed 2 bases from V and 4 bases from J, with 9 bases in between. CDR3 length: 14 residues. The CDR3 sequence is CASSILGRNQPQHF. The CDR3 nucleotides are TGTGCCAGTAGTATATTGGGGAGGAATCAGCCCCAGCATTTT.

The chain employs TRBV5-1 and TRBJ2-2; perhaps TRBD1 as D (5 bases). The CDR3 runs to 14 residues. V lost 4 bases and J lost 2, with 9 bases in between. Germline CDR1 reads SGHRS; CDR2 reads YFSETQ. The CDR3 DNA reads TGCGCCAGCAGCGATCAGGGTAACACCGGGGAGCTGTTTTTT. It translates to CASSDQGNTGELFF.

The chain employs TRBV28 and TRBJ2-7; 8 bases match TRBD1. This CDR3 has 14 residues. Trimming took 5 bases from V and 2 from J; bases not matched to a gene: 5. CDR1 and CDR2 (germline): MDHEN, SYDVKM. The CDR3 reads CASSRTGSTYEQYF. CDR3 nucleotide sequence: TGTGCCAGCAGTCGGACAGGGTCCACCTACGAGCAGTACTTC.

CDR3: CASSIAGGPGNEQFF. In DNA form, the CDR3 reads TGTGCCAGTAGTATAGCGGGAGGGCCCGGCAATGAGCAGTTCTTC. The chain employs TRBV19 and TRBJ2-1; 8 nucleotides match TRBD2. The CDR3 consists of 15 residues. Germline V gene data show CDR1 as LNHDA and CDR2 as SQIVND (reference sequence). V was clipped by 1 base and J by 6 bases; unmatched bases: 5.

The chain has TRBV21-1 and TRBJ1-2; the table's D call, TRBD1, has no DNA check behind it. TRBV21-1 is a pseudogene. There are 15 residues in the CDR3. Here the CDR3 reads CASSKERQGDHGYTF. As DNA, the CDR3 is TGTGCCAGCAGCAAAGAGCGGCAGGGGGATCATGGCTACACCTTC.

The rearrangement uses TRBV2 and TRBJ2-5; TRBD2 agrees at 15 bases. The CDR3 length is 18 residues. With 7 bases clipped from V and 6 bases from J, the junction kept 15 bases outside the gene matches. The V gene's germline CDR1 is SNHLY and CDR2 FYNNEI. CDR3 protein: CASTQTRTSGRATKTQYF. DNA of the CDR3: TGTGCCAGCACCCAAACGAGGACTAGCGGGAGGGCCACAAAGACCCAGTACTTC.

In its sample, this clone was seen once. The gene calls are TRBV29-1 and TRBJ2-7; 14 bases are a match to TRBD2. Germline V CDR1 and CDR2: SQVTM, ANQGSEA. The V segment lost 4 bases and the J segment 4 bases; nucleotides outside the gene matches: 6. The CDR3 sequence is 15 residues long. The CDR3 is CSVVGTSGSLYEQYF. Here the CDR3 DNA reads TGCAGCGTTGTAGGGACTAGCGGGAGTTTATACGAGCAGTACTTC.